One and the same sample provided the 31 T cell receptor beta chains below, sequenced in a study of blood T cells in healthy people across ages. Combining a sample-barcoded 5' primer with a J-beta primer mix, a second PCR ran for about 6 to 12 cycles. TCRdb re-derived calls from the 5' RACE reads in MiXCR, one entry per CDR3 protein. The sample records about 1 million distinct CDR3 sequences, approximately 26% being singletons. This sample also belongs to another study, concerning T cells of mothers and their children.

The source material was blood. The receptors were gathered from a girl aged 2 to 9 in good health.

The CDR3 region has the DNA TGCGCCAGCAGCCATGGAAGGGGCCGCACGCGGCGGCCAACAGAGACCCAGTACTTC. Residues: CASSHGRGRTRRPTETQYF. The chain employs TRBV4-1 and TRBJ2-5; D possibly corresponds to TRBD1 (5 bases). Looked up from germline, CDR1 is MGHRA and CDR2 is YSYEKL. This CDR3 region has 19 residues. V was shortened by 3 bases and J by 4 bases, with 27 bases between the two germline ends.

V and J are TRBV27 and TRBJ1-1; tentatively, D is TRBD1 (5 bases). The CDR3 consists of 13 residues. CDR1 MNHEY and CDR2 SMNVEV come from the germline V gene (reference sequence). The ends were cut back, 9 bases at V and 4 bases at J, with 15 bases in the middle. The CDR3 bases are TGTGCCAGTACCAGGGAATCTGGCACTGAAGCTTTCTTT. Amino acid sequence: CASTRESGTEAFF.

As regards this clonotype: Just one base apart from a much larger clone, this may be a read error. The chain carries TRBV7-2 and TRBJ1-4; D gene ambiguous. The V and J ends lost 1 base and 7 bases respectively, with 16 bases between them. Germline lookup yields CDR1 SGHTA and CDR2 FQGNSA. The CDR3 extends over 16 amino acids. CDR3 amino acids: CASSLVAVVQTEKLFF. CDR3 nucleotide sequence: TGTGCCAGCAGCTTAGTCGCCGTAGTGCAGACTGAAAAACTGTTTTTT.

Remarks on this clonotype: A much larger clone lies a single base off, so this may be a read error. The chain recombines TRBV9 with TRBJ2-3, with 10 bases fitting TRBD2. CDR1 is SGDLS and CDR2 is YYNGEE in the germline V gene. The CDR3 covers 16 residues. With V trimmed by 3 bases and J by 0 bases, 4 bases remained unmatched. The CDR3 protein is CASSGELAGSTDTQYF. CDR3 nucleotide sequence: TGTGCCAGCAGCGGAGAACTAGCGGGGAGCACAGATACGCAGTATTTT.

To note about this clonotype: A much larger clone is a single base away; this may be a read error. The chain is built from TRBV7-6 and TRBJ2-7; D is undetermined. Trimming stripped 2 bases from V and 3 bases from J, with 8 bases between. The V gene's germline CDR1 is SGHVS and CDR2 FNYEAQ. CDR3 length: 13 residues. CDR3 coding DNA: TGTGCCAGCAGCTTACAGGCGAACTACGAGCAGTACTTC. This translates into CASSLQANYEQYF.

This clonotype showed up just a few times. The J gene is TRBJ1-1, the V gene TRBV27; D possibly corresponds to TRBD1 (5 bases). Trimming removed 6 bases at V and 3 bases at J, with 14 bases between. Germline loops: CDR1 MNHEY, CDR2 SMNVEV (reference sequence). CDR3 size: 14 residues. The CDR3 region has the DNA TGTGCCAGCAGAGTTGGGGGGTCCTACACTGAAGCTTTCTTT. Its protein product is CASRVGGSYTEAFF.

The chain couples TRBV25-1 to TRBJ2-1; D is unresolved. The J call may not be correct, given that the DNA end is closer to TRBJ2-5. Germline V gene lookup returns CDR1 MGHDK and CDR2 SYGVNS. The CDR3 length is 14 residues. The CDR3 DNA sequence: TGTGCCAGCCTCCCAGTCGCCTTGGGCGAGACCCAGTACTTC. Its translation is CASLPVALGETQYF.

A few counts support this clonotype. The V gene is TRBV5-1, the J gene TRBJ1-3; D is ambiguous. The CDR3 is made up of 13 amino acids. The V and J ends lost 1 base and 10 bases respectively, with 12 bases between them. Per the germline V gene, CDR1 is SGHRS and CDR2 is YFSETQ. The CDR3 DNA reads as TGCGCCAGCAGCTTGCTGCGTCGCGGGACCATATATTTT. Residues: CASSLLRRGTIYF.

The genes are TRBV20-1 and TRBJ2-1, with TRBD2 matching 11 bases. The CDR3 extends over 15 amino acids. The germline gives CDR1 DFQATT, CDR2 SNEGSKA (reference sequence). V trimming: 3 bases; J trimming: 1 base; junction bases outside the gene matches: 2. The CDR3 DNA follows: TGCAGTGCTAGTTCTAGCGGGGGGTCCTACAATGAGCAGTTCTTC. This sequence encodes CSASSSGGSYNEQFF.

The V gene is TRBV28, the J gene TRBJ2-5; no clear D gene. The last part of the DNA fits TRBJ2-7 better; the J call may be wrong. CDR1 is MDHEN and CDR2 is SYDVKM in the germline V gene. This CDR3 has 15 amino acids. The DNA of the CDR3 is TGTGCCAGCAGCCCACGTGGGCCGATGACCTACGAGCAGTACTTC. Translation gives CASSPRGPMTYEQYF.

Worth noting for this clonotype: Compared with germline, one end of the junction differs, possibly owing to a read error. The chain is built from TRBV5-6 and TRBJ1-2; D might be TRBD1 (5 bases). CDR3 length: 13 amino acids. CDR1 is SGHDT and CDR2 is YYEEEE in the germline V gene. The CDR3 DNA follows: TGTGCCAGCAGCCTTTGGGGGTCCTATGGCTACGCCTTC. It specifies CASSLWGSYGYAF.

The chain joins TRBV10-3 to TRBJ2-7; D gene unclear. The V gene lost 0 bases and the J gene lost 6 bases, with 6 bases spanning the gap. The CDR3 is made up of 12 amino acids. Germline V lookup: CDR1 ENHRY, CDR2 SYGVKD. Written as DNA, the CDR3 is TGTGCCATCAGTGAGTCGCCATCCGAGCAGTACTTC. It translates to CAISESPSEQYF.

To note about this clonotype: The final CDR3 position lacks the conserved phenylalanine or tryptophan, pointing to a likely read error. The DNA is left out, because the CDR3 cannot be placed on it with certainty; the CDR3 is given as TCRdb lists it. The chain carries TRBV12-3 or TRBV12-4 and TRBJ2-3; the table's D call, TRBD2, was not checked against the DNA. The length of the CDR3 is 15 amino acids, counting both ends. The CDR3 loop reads CASSLLAASTDAEYS.

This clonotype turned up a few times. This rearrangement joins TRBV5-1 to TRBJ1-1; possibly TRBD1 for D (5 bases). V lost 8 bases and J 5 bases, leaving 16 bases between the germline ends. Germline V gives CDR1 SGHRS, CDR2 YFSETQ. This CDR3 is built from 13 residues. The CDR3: CASKDGDLTEAFF. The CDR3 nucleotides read TGCGCCAGTAAGGACGGGGACTTGACTGAAGCTTTCTTT.

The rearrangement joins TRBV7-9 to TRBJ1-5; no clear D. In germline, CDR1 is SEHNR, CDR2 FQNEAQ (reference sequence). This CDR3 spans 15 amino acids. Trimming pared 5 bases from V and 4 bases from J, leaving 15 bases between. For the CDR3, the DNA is TGTGCCAGCAGCCCCCTGGCCAGTCCGAATCAGCCCCAGCATTTT. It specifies CASSPLASPNQPQHF.

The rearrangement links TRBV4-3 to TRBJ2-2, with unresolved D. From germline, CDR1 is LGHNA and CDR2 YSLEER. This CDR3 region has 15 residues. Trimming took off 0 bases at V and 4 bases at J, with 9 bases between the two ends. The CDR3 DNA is TGCGCCAGCAGCCAAGATAGGTCCCCCACCGGGGAGCTGTTTTTT. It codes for CASSQDRSPTGELFF.

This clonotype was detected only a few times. This chain's CDR3 is CSAIRMAYNEQFF. CDR3 nucleotide sequence: TGCAGTGCTATCCGGATGGCTTACAATGAGCAGTTCTTC. The chain combines TRBV20-1 with TRBJ2-1; D not certain. The germline V and J ends were trimmed by 4 bases and 4 bases, with 11 bases remaining between them. Per germline, CDR1 DFQATT and CDR2 SNEGSKA (reference sequence). The CDR3 runs to 13 residues.

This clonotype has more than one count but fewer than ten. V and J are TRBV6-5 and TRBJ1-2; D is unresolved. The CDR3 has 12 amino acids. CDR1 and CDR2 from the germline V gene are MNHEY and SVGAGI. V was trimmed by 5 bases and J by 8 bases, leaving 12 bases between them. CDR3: CASSRALPGYTF. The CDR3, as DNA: TGTGCCAGCAGTCGGGCGCTTCCAGGCTACACCTTC.

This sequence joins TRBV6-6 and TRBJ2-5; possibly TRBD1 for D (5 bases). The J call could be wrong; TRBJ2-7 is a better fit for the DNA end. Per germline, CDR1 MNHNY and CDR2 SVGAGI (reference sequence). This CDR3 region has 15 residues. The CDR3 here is CASSYPWQGSYEQYF. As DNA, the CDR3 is TGTGCCAGCAGTTACCCGTGGCAGGGATCCTACGAGCAGTACTTC.

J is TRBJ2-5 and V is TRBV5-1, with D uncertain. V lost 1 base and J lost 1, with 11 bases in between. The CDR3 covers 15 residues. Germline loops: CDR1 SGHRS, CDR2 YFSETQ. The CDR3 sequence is CASSLTALTQETQYF. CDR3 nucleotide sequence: TGCGCCAGCAGCTTGACAGCCCTTACCCAAGAGACCCAGTACTTC.

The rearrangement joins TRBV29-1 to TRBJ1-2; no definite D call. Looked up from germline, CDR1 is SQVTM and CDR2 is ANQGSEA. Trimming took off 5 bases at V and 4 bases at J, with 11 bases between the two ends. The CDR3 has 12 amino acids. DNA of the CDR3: TGCAGCGTTAAGATAGACTTCTATGGCTACACCTTC. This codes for CSVKIDFYGYTF.

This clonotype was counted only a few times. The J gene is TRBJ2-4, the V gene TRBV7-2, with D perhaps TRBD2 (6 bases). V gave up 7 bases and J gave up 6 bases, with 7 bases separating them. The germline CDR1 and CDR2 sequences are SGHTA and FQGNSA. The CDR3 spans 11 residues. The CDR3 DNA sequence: TGTGCCAGCACGGGGGTAAACATTCAGTACTTC. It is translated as CASTGVNIQYF.

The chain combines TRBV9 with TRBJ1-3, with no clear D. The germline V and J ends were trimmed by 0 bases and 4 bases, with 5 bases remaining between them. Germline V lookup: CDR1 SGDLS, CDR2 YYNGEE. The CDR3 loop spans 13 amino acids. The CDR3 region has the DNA TGTGCCAGCAGCGTAGAAGGGGGAAACACCATATATTTT. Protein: CASSVEGGNTIYF.

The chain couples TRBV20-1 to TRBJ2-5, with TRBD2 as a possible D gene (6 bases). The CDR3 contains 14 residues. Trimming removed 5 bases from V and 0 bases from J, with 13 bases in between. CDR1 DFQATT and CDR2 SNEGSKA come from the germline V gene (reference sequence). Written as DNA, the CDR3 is TGCAGTGCTCACTGGTGGGGGGACCAAGAGACCCAGTACTTC. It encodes CSAHWWGDQETQYF.

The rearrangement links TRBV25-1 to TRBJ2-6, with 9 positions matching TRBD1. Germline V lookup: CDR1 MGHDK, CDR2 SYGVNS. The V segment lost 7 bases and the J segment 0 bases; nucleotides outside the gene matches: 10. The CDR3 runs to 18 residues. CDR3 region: CASISAGQGNSGANVLTF. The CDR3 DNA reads TGTGCCAGCATAAGTGCGGGACAGGGTAACTCTGGGGCCAACGTCCTGACTTTC.

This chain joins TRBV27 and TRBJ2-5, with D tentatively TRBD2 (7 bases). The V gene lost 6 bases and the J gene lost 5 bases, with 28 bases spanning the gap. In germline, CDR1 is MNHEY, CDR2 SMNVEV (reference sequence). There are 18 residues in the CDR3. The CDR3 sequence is CASSSLALLGGEWETQYF. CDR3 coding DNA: TGTGCCAGCAGCTCACTGGCCCTCCTAGGGGGGGAATGGGAGACCCAGTACTTC.

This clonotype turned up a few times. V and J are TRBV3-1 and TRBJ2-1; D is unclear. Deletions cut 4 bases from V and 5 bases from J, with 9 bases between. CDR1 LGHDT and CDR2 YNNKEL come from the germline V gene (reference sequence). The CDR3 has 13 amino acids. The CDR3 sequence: CASSPTQNNEQFF. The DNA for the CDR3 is TGTGCCAGCAGCCCGACGCAAAACAATGAGCAGTTCTTC.

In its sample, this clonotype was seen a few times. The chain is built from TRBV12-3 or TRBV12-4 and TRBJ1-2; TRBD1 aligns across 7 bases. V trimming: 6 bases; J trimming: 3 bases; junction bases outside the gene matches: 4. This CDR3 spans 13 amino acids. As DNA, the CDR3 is TGTGCCAGCAGGTCCGGGACAGACTATGGCTACACCTTC. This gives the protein CASRSGTDYGYTF.

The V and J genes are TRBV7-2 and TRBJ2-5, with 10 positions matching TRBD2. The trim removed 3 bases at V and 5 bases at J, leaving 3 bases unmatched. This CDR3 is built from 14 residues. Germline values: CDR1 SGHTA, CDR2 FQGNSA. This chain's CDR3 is CASSFSGGWETQYF. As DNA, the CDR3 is TGTGCCAGCAGCTTTAGCGGGGGGTGGGAGACCCAGTACTTC. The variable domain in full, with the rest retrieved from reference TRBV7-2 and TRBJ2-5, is GAGVSQSPSNKVTEKGKDVELRCDPISGHTALYWYRQSLGQGLEFLIYFQGNSAPDKSGLPSDRFSAERTGGSVSTLTIQRTQQEDSAVYLCASSFSGGWETQYFGPGTRLLVL.

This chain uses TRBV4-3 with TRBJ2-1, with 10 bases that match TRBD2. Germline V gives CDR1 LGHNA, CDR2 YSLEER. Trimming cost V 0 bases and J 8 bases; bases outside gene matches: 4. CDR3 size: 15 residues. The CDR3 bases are TGCGCCAGCAGCCAAGAAGCGGGGGGGCGGTATGAGCAGTTCTTC. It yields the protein CASSQEAGGRYEQFF.

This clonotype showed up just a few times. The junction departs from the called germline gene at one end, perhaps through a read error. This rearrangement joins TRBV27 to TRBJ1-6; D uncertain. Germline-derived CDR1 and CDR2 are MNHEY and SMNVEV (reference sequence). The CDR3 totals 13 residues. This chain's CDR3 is CVSSLSQNSPLHF. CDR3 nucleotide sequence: TGTGTCAGCAGTTTATCCCAGAATTCACCCCTCCACTTT.